What follows are 25 T cell receptor beta chains derived from one specimen sequenced in a study of blood T cell repertoires in COVID-19. Assay: immunoSEQ multiplex PCR; the TCRdb copy retains only in-frame clones and omits some. The sample shows over 120,000 clones, approximately 91% of them seen only once. Sequencing was performed on peripheral blood. These receptors all stem from a man between 65 and 85 years old with acute or convalescent COVID-19.

This chain uses TRBV28 with TRBJ2-7; 7 bases map to TRBD2. The CDR3 spans 14 residues. The germline gives CDR1 MDHEN, CDR2 SYDVKM. The V and J ends lost 3 bases and 7 bases, in that order; junction bases with no gene match: 9. CDR3 DNA: TGTGCCAGCAGTTTTGGGAGGGCCCGGGGAGAGCAGTACTTC. Amino acids: CASSFGRARGEQYF.

The chain is built from TRBV28 and TRBJ2-7; weak D call: TRBD1 (7 bases). Trimming shortened V by 0 bases and J by 7 bases, and 10 bases separated the two germline ends. Germline assignment: CDR1 MDHEN and CDR2 SYDVKM. The CDR3 totals 13 residues. CDR3 sequence reads: CASSLWQGGEQYF. The CDR3 nucleotides are TGTGCCAGCAGTTTATGGCAGGGGGGAGAGCAGTACTTC. The variable domain in full, completed from reference TRBV28 and TRBJ2-7, reads DVKVTQSSRYLVKRTGEKVFLECVQDMDHENMFWYRQDPGLGLRLIYFSYDVKMKEKGDIPEGYSVSREKKERFSLILESASTNQTSMYLCASSLWQGGEQYFGPGTRLTVT.

This clone is a singleton in its sample. The rearrangement uses TRBV7-9 and TRBJ2-1; D ambiguous. Germline loops: CDR1 SEHNR, CDR2 FQNEAQ (reference sequence). V lost 5 bases, J lost 3 bases, and 14 bases lay in between. The CDR3 totals 15 residues. This CDR3 reads CASSLTYEGYNEQFF. Here the CDR3 DNA reads TGTGCCAGCAGCCTGACATATGAAGGCTACAATGAGCAGTTCTTC.

This clone was seen a few times. This rearrangement joins TRBV6-1 to TRBJ1-5; maybe TRBD1 (6 bases). This CDR3 has 15 amino acids. Germline V gene lookup returns CDR1 MNHNS and CDR2 SASEGT. V was shortened by 3 bases and J by 3 bases, with 12 bases between the two germline ends. The DNA of the CDR3 is TGTGCCAGCAGTGATGTCACAGGGAACAATCAGCCCCAGCATTTT. Residues: CASSDVTGNNQPQHF.

The chain uses TRBV28 and TRBJ1-2, with D possibly being TRBD1 (6 bases). The germline gives CDR1 MDHEN, CDR2 SYDVKM. With 10 bases removed from V and 2 bases from J, the gap between germline ends came to 17 bases. CDR3 size: 14 residues. The CDR3, as DNA: TGTGCCACGCAAGCTAGGGACAACAACTATGGCTACACCTTC. It codes for CATQARDNNYGYTF.

This chain connects TRBV19 to TRBJ1-5; D may be TRBD1 (6 bases). Germline values: CDR1 LNHDA, CDR2 SQIVND (reference sequence). Trimming left V 3 bases short and J 5 bases short, with 11 bases between. This CDR3 comprises 14 residues. CDR3 DNA sequence: TGTGCCAGTAGTATGTGGGACAACGATCAGCCCCAGCATTTT. Its protein is CASSMWDNDQPQHF.

This chain joins TRBV6-1 and TRBJ2-7; D not resolved. This CDR3 has 14 residues. Trimming cost V 0 bases and J 1 base, with 7 bases left between them. Germline V gives CDR1 MNHNS, CDR2 SASEGT. The CDR3 here is CASSEARVSYEQYF. The CDR3 DNA is TGTGCCAGCAGTGAAGCACGGGTGTCCTACGAGCAGTACTTC.

V usage is TRBV9 and J usage is TRBJ2-3; D perhaps matches TRBD2 (6 bases). Germline-derived CDR1 and CDR2 are SGDLS and YYNGEE. CDR3 length equals 17 residues. Trimming took off 3 bases at V and 3 bases at J, with 20 bases between the two ends. CDR3 in amino acids: CASSASFSGAGTDTQYF. As DNA, the CDR3 is TGTGCCAGCAGCGCCTCTTTTTCGGGAGCAGGTACAGATACGCAGTATTTT.

The chain employs TRBV7-9 and TRBJ1-2; tentatively, D is TRBD1 (6 bases). The CDR3 consists of 15 residues. V was trimmed by 5 bases and J by 0 bases, leaving 13 bases between them. In germline, CDR1 is SEHNR, CDR2 FQNEAQ (reference sequence). CDR3 amino acids: CASSVYDRTNYGYTF. In DNA, the CDR3 is TGTGCCAGCAGCGTATATGACAGGACTAACTATGGCTACACCTTC.

V is TRBV6-2 or TRBV6-3 and J is TRBJ2-5; either TRBD1 or TRBD2 may supply D (6 bases each). Looked up from germline, CDR1 is MNHEY and CDR2 is SVGEGT. The CDR3 totals 14 residues. The V end was cut by 6 bases, the J end by 0 bases, with 11 bases between. CDR3 loop: CASSPGAHQETQYF. The DNA of the CDR3 is TGTGCCAGCAGCCCGGGGGCACACCAAGAGACCCAGTACTTC.

The CDR3 nucleotides are TGTGCCAGCAGTGAAGCGGTCCGTGGCAGAAGGAACACTGAAGCTTTCTTT. Translating it yields CASSEAVRGRRNTEAFF. The chain has TRBV6-1 and TRBJ1-1; no clear D gene. V dropped 0 bases and J dropped 1 base, with 15 bases sitting between them. The CDR3 spans 17 residues. Germline V CDR1 and CDR2: MNHNS, SASEGT.

This clone was seen a single time. This chain links TRBV18 with TRBJ2-5, with 9 bases matching TRBD2. V lost 5 bases to trimming and J lost 4 bases; unmatched junction nucleotides: 11. Germline CDR1 reads KGHSH; CDR2 reads LQKENI. CDR3 length equals 16 residues. The CDR3 bases are TGTGCCAGCTCATCTCGAGGCGGGGGGGCCCCAGAGACCCAGTACTTC. This gives the protein CASSSRGGGAPETQYF. Full variable domain (outside the CDR3, taken from reference TRBV18 and TRBJ2-5): NAGVMQNPRHLVRRRGQEARLRCSPMKGHSHVYWYRQLPEEGLKFMVYLQKENIIDESGMPKERFSAEFPKEGPSILRIQQVVRGDSAAYFCASSSRGGGAPETQYFGPGTRLLVL.

The V gene is TRBV7-9, the J gene TRBJ1-6, with no clear D. V was pared by 2 bases and J by 7 bases, with 9 bases between. There are 14 residues in the CDR3. Germline CDR1 SEHNR, CDR2 FQNEAQ (reference sequence). The chain's CDR3 is CASSLTLRNSPLHF. The CDR3 region has the DNA TGTGCCAGCAGCTTAACATTGCGGAATTCACCCCTCCACTTT.

The genes are TRBV29-1 and TRBJ2-6; D is unclear. CDR3 length: 14 residues. V lost 1 base to trimming and J lost 2 bases, with 6 bases between them. Per germline, CDR1 SQVTM and CDR2 ANQGSEA. Here the CDR3 reads CSVEGGTGANVLTF. CDR3 nucleotides: TGCAGCGTTGAAGGCGGTACTGGGGCCAACGTCCTGACTTTC.

The chain combines TRBV3-1 (or the pseudogene TRBV3-2) with TRBJ1-2; TRBD1 aligns across 8 bases. CDR1 and CDR2 from the germline V gene are LGHDT and YNNKEL (reference sequence). Trimming at V came to 1 base and at J to 3 bases, leaving 7 bases not matched to a gene. CDR3 size: 16 residues. CDR3 region: CASSQGAGGAYYGYTF. In DNA, the CDR3 is TGTGCCAGCAGCCAAGGGGCAGGGGGCGCTTACTATGGCTACACCTTC.

The rearrangement links TRBV5-4 to TRBJ2-5; D may be TRBD1 (6 bases). Germline V gives CDR1 SGHNT, CDR2 YYREEE (reference sequence). Trimming left V 4 bases short and J 1 base short, with 8 bases between. The CDR3 has 13 residues. The CDR3 region has the DNA TGTGCCAGCAGCGTGGACAGCCAAGAGACCCAGTACTTC. This encodes CASSVDSQETQYF. Full variable domain (missing parts from reference TRBV5-4 and TRBJ2-5): ETGVTQSPTHLIKTRGQQVTLRCSSQSGHNTVSWYQQALGQGPQFIFQYYREEENGRGNFPPRFSGLQFPNYSSELNVNALELDDSALYLCASSVDSQETQYFGPGTRLLVL.

V gene TRBV5-1 combines with J gene TRBJ2-2; 7 bases map to TRBD1. V lost 0 bases, J lost 7 bases, and 12 bases stayed unmatched. The germline gives CDR1 SGHRS, CDR2 YFSETQ. The CDR3 totals 17 residues. CDR3 amino acids: CASSLAAQGGEGGELFF. In DNA, the CDR3 is TGCGCCAGCAGCTTGGCCGCTCAAGGGGGCGAAGGCGGGGAGCTGTTTTTT.

The chain recombines TRBV28 with TRBJ1-2, with D perhaps TRBD1 (5 bases). This CDR3 has 13 amino acids. V lost 4 bases and J lost 3, with 9 bases in between. Germline V gene lookup returns CDR1 MDHEN and CDR2 SYDVKM. CDR3 coding DNA: TGTGCCAGCAGTTCACAGGATGACTATGGCTACACCTTC. Translated, it gives CASSSQDDYGYTF.

The chain combines TRBV11-3 with TRBJ2-2, with D maybe TRBD1 (5 bases). The ends were cut back, 1 base at V and 4 bases at J, with 16 bases in the middle. The CDR3 totals 17 residues. The germline V gene encodes CDR1 SGHNT and CDR2 YENEEA. DNA of the CDR3: TGTGCCAGCAGCTTAGGGGCGAATACCCAGGGCACCGGGGAGCTGTTTTTT. The encoded protein is CASSLGANTQGTGELFF.

The CDR3 DNA is TGTGCCAGCAGTTTGGGCAGGGGGCGAGAGACCCAGTACTTC. It codes for CASSLGRGRETQYF. The genes are TRBV6-5 and TRBJ2-5; 8 bases are a match to TRBD1. Trimming took 4 bases from V and 4 from J; bases not matched to a gene: 5. This CDR3 contains 14 residues. Germline CDR1 and CDR2: MNHEY and SVGAGI.

The chain combines TRBV7-9 with TRBJ2-2; D is unresolved. Trimming pared 5 bases from V and 5 bases from J, leaving 9 bases between. CDR3 length: 13 amino acids. Germline assignment: CDR1 SEHNR and CDR2 FQNEAQ (reference sequence). The chain's CDR3 is CASSQMRTGELFF. The CDR3 DNA reads TGTGCCAGCAGCCAGATGAGGACCGGGGAGCTGTTTTTT.

V is TRBV7-2 and J is TRBJ2-1; 13 bases are shared with TRBD2. CDR3 size: 16 residues. The germline gives CDR1 SGHTA, CDR2 FQGNSA. V lost 5 bases and J lost 8; bases outside the gene matches: 9. The chain's CDR3 is CASSLRTSGRSDEQFF. For the CDR3, the DNA is TGTGCCAGCAGCCTCCGGACTAGCGGGAGATCAGATGAGCAGTTCTTC.

The V gene is TRBV29-1, the J gene TRBJ2-5; TRBD1 agrees at 10 bases. The CDR3 covers 12 residues. Germline CDR1 is SQVTM and CDR2 is ANQGSEA. V was clipped by 4 bases and J by 6 bases; unmatched bases: 2. The CDR3 coding sequence is TGCAGCGTTGCGACAGGGGGCCAGACCCAGTACTTC. This sequence encodes CSVATGGQTQYF. The variable domain in full, completed from reference TRBV29-1 and TRBJ2-5, reads SAVISQKPSRDICQRGTSLTIQCQVDSQVTMMFWYRQQPGQSLTLIATANQGSEATYESGFVIDKFPISRPNLTFSTLTVSNMSPEDSSIYLCSVATGGQTQYFGPGTRLLVL.

With respect to this clone: The same CDR3 arises from other DNA sequences in this sample as well. The rearrangement links TRBV5-1 to TRBJ2-2, with 8 bases matching TRBD1. The CDR3 spans 14 residues. The J segment lost 4 bases and the V segment lost 5 bases, leaving 4 bases of the junction unmatched. Germline lookup yields CDR1 SGHRS and CDR2 YFSETQ. This CDR3 is CASSLTGGTGELFF. In DNA, the CDR3 is TGCGCCAGCAGTCTCACAGGGGGCACCGGGGAGCTGTTTTTT.

The chain couples TRBV12-5 to TRBJ1-4; D is ambiguous. The CDR3 has 16 amino acids. With 1 base removed from V and 8 bases from J, the gap between germline ends came to 17 bases. CDR1 and CDR2 (germline): LGHNT, FRNRAP. In nucleotides, the CDR3 is TGTGCTAGTGGTTTGGAAAGAGGGAGAGATTGGGAAAAACTGTTTTTT. Protein: CASGLERGRDWEKLFF.